The 24 T cell receptor beta chains listed next were all sequenced from one sample in a study of T cell responses to AZD1222 COVID-19 vaccine. Only in-frame clones appear in the TCRdb table, and some are missing; sequencing was by immunoSEQ multiplex PCR. Counted here are 90,000 to 150,000 clones, roughly 86% occurring once; the ten biggest clones make up around 17%. The sequenced sample was peripheral blood, obtained 28 days after the second AZD1222 dose. The receptors originated from an adult who received the AZD1222 COVID-19 vaccine.

The genes are TRBV12-3 or TRBV12-4 and TRBJ2-5, with D perhaps matching TRBD2 (6 bases). This CDR3 comprises 13 residues. V lost 6 bases and J 3 bases, leaving 11 bases between the germline ends. The CDR3 DNA sequence: TGTGCCAGCAGCCCGACTAGTAAAGAGACCCAGTACTTC. Translation: CASSPTSKETQYF.

The chain carries TRBV2 and TRBJ2-7; D gene unclear. The CDR3 has 13 residues. The V gene's germline CDR1 is SNHLY and CDR2 FYNNEI. Trimming cost V 5 bases and J 5 bases, with 13 bases left between them. The chain's CDR3 is CASSLRIRDEQYF. CDR3 nucleotides: TGTGCCAGCAGTTTAAGGATTCGGGACGAGCAGTACTTC. The variable domain in full, with the rest retrieved from reference TRBV2 and TRBJ2-7, is EPEVTQTPSHQVTQMGQEVILRCVPISNHLYFYWYRQILGQKVEFLVSFYNNEISEKSEIFDDQFSVERPDGSNFTLKIRSTKLEDSAMYFCASSLRIRDEQYFGPGTRLTVT.

The genes are TRBV28 and TRBJ2-3; D possibly corresponds to TRBD2 (6 bases). Germline lookup yields CDR1 MDHEN and CDR2 SYDVKM. The length of the CDR3 is 15 residues. CDR3 in amino acids: CATNRGGNSAGTQYF. CDR3 sequence (DNA): TGTGCGACCAACCGGGGCGGGAATTCGGCGGGTACGCAGTATTTT.

This clone was recorded a few times. CDR3 residues: CASSLVGTYEQYF. For the CDR3, the DNA is TGTGCCAGCAGCTTAGTCGGGACTTACGAGCAGTACTTC. This sequence joins TRBV7-9 and TRBJ2-7; perhaps TRBD2 as D (6 bases). Germline CDR1 is SEHNR and CDR2 is FQNEAQ (reference sequence). Trimming took off 1 base at V and 4 bases at J, with 8 bases between the two ends. This CDR3 has 13 amino acids. The entire variable domain, with the rest obtained from reference TRBV7-9 and TRBJ2-7, is as follows: DTGVSQNPRHKITKRGQNVTFRCDPISEHNRLYWYRQTLGQGPEFLTYFQNEAQLEKSRLLSDRFSAERPKGSFSTLEIQRTEQGDSAMYLCASSLVGTYEQYFGPGTRLTVT.

The chain couples TRBV5-4 to TRBJ2-3; D might be TRBD2 (6 bases). The CDR3 extends over 16 amino acids. V gave up 0 bases and J gave up 0 bases, with 11 bases separating them. The germline V gene has CDR1 SGHNT and CDR2 YYREEE (reference sequence). The CDR3 bases are TGTGCCAGCAGCTTGGTCGTGAGCGGGAGCACAGATACGCAGTATTTT. Translated, it gives CASSLVVSGSTDTQYF.

The chain links TRBV19 to TRBJ2-2; 9 bases line up with TRBD1. CDR3 length: 14 residues. From germline, CDR1 is LNHDA and CDR2 SQIVND (reference sequence). J lost 5 bases, V lost 4 bases, and 2 bases had no gene match. The CDR3 DNA follows: TGTGCCAGTAGTACGGGACAGGGAACCGGGGAGCTGTTTTTT. Translating gives CASSTGQGTGELFF.

The V call is TRBV28, the J call TRBJ2-7; D is possibly TRBD1 (5 bases). Germline V gene lookup returns CDR1 MDHEN and CDR2 SYDVKM. The CDR3 has 15 residues. V was trimmed by 2 bases and J by 2 bases, leaving 13 bases between them. This chain's CDR3 is CASSLVSDSPYEQYF. In DNA form, the CDR3 reads TGTGCCAGCAGTTTAGTCTCCGACAGCCCCTACGAGCAGTACTTC.

J is TRBJ2-1 and V is TRBV21-1; the D call of TRBD2 is as the table states it, not checked on the DNA. TRBV21-1 is an annotated pseudogene. The CDR3 is 17 amino acids. For the CDR3, the DNA is TGTGCCAGCAGCAAAGCGCGGCGACTAGCGGCTGACAATGAGCAGTTCTTC. This encodes CASSKARRLAADNEQFF.

This chain links TRBV15 with TRBJ1-1; D gene uncertain. This CDR3 is built from 14 residues. V lost 0 bases and J 0 bases, leaving 5 bases between the germline ends. Germline CDR1 reads LNHNV; CDR2 reads YYDKDF (reference sequence). The CDR3 here is CATSRDWMNTEAFF. In nucleotides, the CDR3 is TGTGCCACCAGCAGAGATTGGATGAACACTGAAGCTTTCTTT.

The chain links TRBV27 to TRBJ1-6, with D possibly being TRBD1 (6 bases). Trimming took off 5 bases at V and 4 bases at J, with 18 bases between the two ends. Germline V lookup: CDR1 MNHEY, CDR2 SMNVEV (reference sequence). This CDR3 has 17 residues. CDR3 in amino acids: CASSPTGPAGYNSPLHF. DNA for the CDR3: TGTGCCAGCAGTCCTACAGGGCCCGCAGGTTATAATTCACCCCTCCACTTT.

This clone showed up just once. The chain uses TRBV13 and TRBJ2-5, with a tentative D call TRBD2 (6 bases). V was trimmed by 0 bases and J by 3 bases, leaving 20 bases between them. Germline V gene sequence: CDR1 PRHDT, CDR2 FYEKMQ (reference sequence). The CDR3 length is 18 residues. The CDR3 nucleotides read TGTGCCAGCAGCTTAGGCGCTTTTGGATCTAGCGTTGAAGAGACCCAGTACTTC. It specifies CASSLGAFGSSVEETQYF.

The chain is built from TRBV5-5 and TRBJ1-2; TRBD1 agrees at 7 bases. The CDR3 covers 13 residues. Germline values: CDR1 SGHKS, CDR2 YYEKEE (reference sequence). Unmatched junction bases numbered 6, after V lost 4 bases and J lost 6 bases. The CDR3 protein is CASSPAQGNGYTF. The CDR3 DNA is TGTGCCAGCAGCCCCGCACAGGGGAATGGCTACACCTTC.

This clone was counted once. The genes are TRBV18 and TRBJ1-6; 9 bases are a match to TRBD1. J was trimmed by 7 bases and V by 0 bases; bases with no gene match: 1. The V gene's germline CDR1 is KGHSH and CDR2 LQKENI. CDR3 length: 15 amino acids. In DNA, the CDR3 is TGTGCCAGCTCACCACCTGGACAGGGGAATTCACCCCTCCACTTT. Protein sequence: CASSPPGQGNSPLHF.

J is TRBJ1-1 and V is TRBV29-1, with D unclear. V was pared by 4 bases and J by 5 bases, with 8 bases between. The CDR3 covers 11 residues. Germline lookup yields CDR1 SQVTM and CDR2 ANQGSEA. CDR3 sequence: CSVGSGTEAFF. The DNA for the CDR3 is TGCAGCGTTGGGTCCGGTACTGAAGCTTTCTTT.

The chain employs TRBV19 and TRBJ1-5; D is perhaps TRBD1 (5 bases). Germline lookup yields CDR1 LNHDA and CDR2 SQIVND (reference sequence). With 0 bases removed from V and 9 bases from J, the gap between germline ends came to 12 bases. The CDR3 covers 14 residues. This CDR3 is CASSIDRGGTPQHF. For the CDR3, the DNA is TGTGCCAGTAGTATAGACCGGGGGGGTACGCCCCAGCATTTT.

The CDR3 protein is CASSVEGGIMSPLHF. CDR3 in DNA: TGTGCCAGCAGCGTAGAAGGGGGTATCATGTCACCCCTCCACTTT. The chain joins TRBV9 to TRBJ1-6; TRBD1 is a possible D gene (6 bases). Trimming removed 0 bases from V and 10 bases from J, with 14 bases in between. Germline V lookup: CDR1 SGDLS, CDR2 YYNGEE. CDR3 length: 15 amino acids. Using reference TRBV9 and TRBJ1-6 for the parts outside the CDR3, the full variable domain is DSGVTQTPKHLITATGQRVTLRCSPRSGDLSVYWYQQSLDQGLQFLIQYYNGEERAKGNILERFSAQQFPDLHSELNLSSLELGDSALYFCASSVEGGIMSPLHFGNGTRLTVT.

V and J are TRBV28 and TRBJ1-1; D ambiguous. V lost 1 base and J lost 0, with 9 bases in between. The germline V gene encodes CDR1 MDHEN and CDR2 SYDVKM. The CDR3 runs to 15 residues. The chain's CDR3 is CASSLFGVLNTEAFF. In DNA, the CDR3 is TGTGCCAGCAGTTTATTTGGGGTATTGAACACTGAAGCTTTCTTT.

This sequence joins TRBV29-1 and TRBJ1-6, with 7 nucleotides matching TRBD1. The CDR3 sequence is 13 residues long. After removal of 7 bases from V and 7 bases from J, the junction contained 7 bases not matched to a gene. The germline gives CDR1 SQVTM, CDR2 ANQGSEA. The CDR3: CSGRQGENSPLHF. DNA for the CDR3: TGCAGCGGCCGACAGGGTGAGAATTCACCCCTCCACTTT.

The rearrangement uses TRBV5-8 and TRBJ2-3; D remains unclear. V dropped 4 bases and J dropped 4 bases, with 13 bases sitting between them. CDR3 length: 14 amino acids. Germline-derived CDR1 and CDR2 are SGHTS and YDEGEE. The CDR3 is CASSPFGLADTQYF. CDR3 nucleotides: TGTGCCAGCAGCCCCTTTGGTTTGGCAGATACGCAGTATTTT.

This sequence joins TRBV18 and TRBJ1-4; TRBD1 agrees at 10 bases. With 6 bases clipped from V and 0 bases from J, the junction kept 10 bases outside the gene matches. The V gene's germline CDR1 is KGHSH and CDR2 LQKENI. This CDR3 is 18 amino acids long. For the CDR3, the DNA is TGTGCCAGCTCGCAAATGACAGGGGGCTCATCAACTAATGAAAAACTGTTTTTT. This gives the protein CASSQMTGGSSTNEKLFF.

The chain combines TRBV7-2 with TRBJ1-3; the D is unclear. The CDR3 consists of 15 residues. The germline gives CDR1 SGHTA, CDR2 FQGNSA. V was shortened by 1 base and J by 4 bases, with 11 bases between the two germline ends. CDR3 nucleotides: TGTGCCAGCAGCTTAGTCGGTGGGAGCGGAAACACCATATATTTT. Residues: CASSLVGGSGNTIYF.

This sequence joins TRBV7-8 and TRBJ2-5; a possible D gene is TRBD1 (6 bases). CDR3 length: 14 amino acids. The V end lost 5 bases, the J end lost 5 bases, and 15 bases lay between the germline ends. Germline V CDR1 and CDR2: SGHVS, FQNEAQ. The CDR3: CASSPNQGTETQYF. In nucleotides, the CDR3 is TGTGCCAGCAGCCCAAACCAGGGGACGGAGACCCAGTACTTC.

This chain joins TRBV12-3 or TRBV12-4 and TRBJ1-1, with a tentative D call TRBD1 (6 bases). The CDR3 is 13 amino acids. Trimming removed 7 bases from V and 1 base from J, with 10 bases in between. The CDR3: CASTGHPNTEAFF. DNA for the CDR3: TGTGCCAGCACGGGACACCCGAACACTGAAGCTTTCTTT.

The gene calls are TRBV6-5 and TRBJ2-1; D is unresolved. CDR1 MNHEY and CDR2 SVGAGI come from the germline V gene. The V end was cut by 5 bases, the J end by 8 bases, with 19 bases between. CDR3 length: 15 residues. In DNA form, the CDR3 reads TGTGCCAGCAGTCCGCCGTCAACTACCCCGGATGAGCAGTTCTTC. Translating it yields CASSPPSTTPDEQFF.